These 23 T cell receptor beta chains share one sample of origin, sequenced in a study of blood T cells in healthy people across ages. Through a sample-barcoded 5' primer and a J-beta primer mix, a second PCR was run for roughly 6 to 12 cycles. One entry per CDR3 protein, called by TCRdb with MiXCR from the 5' RACE reads. The sample has some 700,000 distinct CDR3 sequences, about 40% seen once. Sequencing used blood. These receptors came from an older woman in good health.

The chain links TRBV29-1 to TRBJ2-5; TRBD1 agrees at 11 bases. CDR1 and CDR2 from the germline V gene are SQVTM and ANQGSEA. The CDR3 is made up of 14 amino acids. Trimming took 8 bases from V and 2 from J; bases not matched to a gene: 7. The CDR3 sequence: CSILGDRGQETQYF. The CDR3 DNA reads as TGCAGCATTTTGGGGGACAGGGGGCAAGAGACCCAGTACTTC. Full variable domain (rest looked up from reference TRBV29-1 and TRBJ2-5): SAVISQKPSRDICQRGTSLTIQCQVDSQVTMMFWYRQQPGQSLTLIATANQGSEATYESGFVIDKFPISRPNLTFSTLTVSNMSPEDSSIYLCSILGDRGQETQYFGPGTRLLVL.

This chain connects TRBV20-1 to TRBJ2-7, with a tentative D call TRBD1 (5 bases). The CDR3 is made up of 13 amino acids. The germline CDR1 and CDR2 sequences are DFQATT and SNEGSKA (reference sequence). V shed 3 bases and J shed 5 bases, with 14 bases lying between them. CDR3 protein: CSASSRARDEQYF. The DNA of the CDR3 is TGCAGTGCTAGTTCCAGGGCCAGGGACGAGCAGTACTTC.

This rearrangement joins TRBV20-1 to TRBJ1-4; TRBD1 might be the D (5 bases). The CDR3 consists of 14 residues. Germline values: CDR1 DFQATT, CDR2 SNEGSKA (reference sequence). V was cut by 3 bases and J by 2 bases, with 10 bases left in between. The CDR3: CSASRRGTNEKLFF. The CDR3 coding sequence is TGCAGTGCTAGTCGCCGGGGCACTAATGAAAAACTGTTTTTT.

This clonotype has only a few counts. The chain recombines TRBV3-1 with TRBJ2-3, with 13 bases identical to TRBD2. The V gene end was trimmed by 6 bases and the J gene end by 1 base; junction bases not matched to a gene: 7. The CDR3 sequence is 17 residues long. Germline V gene sequence: CDR1 LGHDT, CDR2 YNNKEL (reference sequence). The CDR3 DNA sequence: TGTGCCAGCAGTCGGATTGGACTAGCGGGAGGCACAGATACGCAGTATTTT. It is translated as CASSRIGLAGGTDTQYF.

This clonotype turned up a few times. The chain combines TRBV5-1 with TRBJ1-2; D ambiguous. V lost 0 bases and J 8 bases, leaving 17 bases between the germline ends. The CDR3 is 15 residues long. CDR1 SGHRS and CDR2 YFSETQ come from the germline V gene. The CDR3, as DNA: TGCGCCAGCAGCTTGGCCTTCCAGTCAGCGGGAGGCTACACCTTC. Protein product: CASSLAFQSAGGYTF.

The genes are TRBV7-3 and TRBJ2-3, with no clear D. This CDR3 has 13 amino acids. Germline CDR1 and CDR2: SGHTA and FQGTGA. Trimming took 6 bases from V and 1 from J, leaving 8 bases between them. The CDR3 loop is CASRDPGTDTQYF. In DNA, the CDR3 is TGTGCCAGCAGGGACCCTGGCACAGATACGCAGTATTTT.

The chain employs TRBV29-1 and TRBJ2-1; 9 bases are shared with TRBD1. The end of the DNA is better explained by TRBJ2-7, so the J call may be wrong. Germline V CDR1 and CDR2: SQVTM, ANQGSEA. The CDR3 sequence is 16 residues long. CDR3 protein: CSVEVYRGRTYNEQYF. The CDR3 DNA sequence: TGCAGCGTTGAGGTTTACAGGGGGCGAACCTACAATGAGCAGTACTTC.

The chain uses TRBV7-9 and TRBJ1-4; no clear D gene. CDR3 length: 15 residues. V lost 4 bases to trimming and J lost 3 bases, with 12 bases between them. The V gene's germline CDR1 is SEHNR and CDR2 FQNEAQ (reference sequence). The CDR3 spells CASSSDRGANEKLFF. CDR3 sequence (DNA): TGTGCCAGCAGCTCCGACCGGGGTGCTAATGAAAAACTGTTTTTT. The whole variable domain, remainder taken from reference TRBV7-9 and TRBJ1-4, is DTGVSQNPRHKITKRGQNVTFRCDPISEHNRLYWYRQTLGQGPEFLTYFQNEAQLEKSRLLSDRFSAERPKGSFSTLEIQRTEQGDSAMYLCASSSDRGANEKLFFGSGTQLSVL.

The chain carries TRBV20-1 and TRBJ1-2; 7 nucleotides agree with TRBD1. The germline V gene has CDR1 DFQATT and CDR2 SNEGSKA (reference sequence). CDR3 size: 15 residues. V gave up 1 base and J gave up 8 bases; unmatched junction bases: 13. Here the CDR3 reads CSARGPEEGARGYTF. The CDR3 DNA follows: TGCAGTGCTAGAGGACCCGAGGAGGGGGCGCGGGGCTACACCTTC.

In its sample, this clonotype was seen a few times. The chain joins TRBV29-1 to TRBJ2-7; D may be TRBD2 (5 bases). The CDR3 runs 13 residues. Germline V gene lookup returns CDR1 SQVTM and CDR2 ANQGSEA. V lost 4 bases and J lost 1, with 11 bases in between. CDR3 DNA sequence: TGCAGCGTTGGAACCGGGAAATCCTACGAGCAGTACTTC. It is translated as CSVGTGKSYEQYF.

This rearrangement joins TRBV7-9 to TRBJ1-6; 7 positions agree with TRBD1. CDR3 length: 15 residues. The V gene's germline CDR1 is SEHNR and CDR2 FQNEAQ (reference sequence). V lost 6 bases to trimming and J lost 7 bases; unmatched junction nucleotides: 9. The CDR3 region has the DNA TGTGCCAGCAGAGGACCCGGGACAGCGAATTCACCCCTCCACTTT. Translation: CASRGPGTANSPLHF.

With respect to this clonotype: At one end the junction does not follow the germline gene, possibly because of a read error. This chain joins TRBV11-2 and TRBJ1-4, with D possibly being TRBD1 (5 bases). Germline V gene lookup returns CDR1 SGHAT and CDR2 FQNNGV. This CDR3 contains 15 residues. Written as DNA, the CDR3 is TGTGCCAGCAGGTCCATCAGGGCAACTAATGAAAGACTGTTTTTT. Translating gives CASRSIRATNERLFF.

This clonotype was counted a few times. V usage is TRBV7-2 and J usage is TRBJ2-5; D remains ambiguous. The CDR3 is 14 amino acids. Trimming pared 4 bases from V and 5 bases from J, leaving 14 bases between. Germline values: CDR1 SGHTA, CDR2 FQGNSA. CDR3 DNA sequence: TGTGCCAGCAGCTCCATGGCGGCCAGCGAGACCCAGTACTTC. Amino acid sequence: CASSSMAASETQYF.

The table lists this clonotype with a few counts. The chain employs TRBV18 and TRBJ1-1; 7 bases agree with TRBD1. Germline lookup yields CDR1 KGHSH and CDR2 LQKENI. The junction had 4 bases not matched to a gene; V was cut back by 1 base and J by 2 bases. The CDR3 contains 15 residues. CDR3 bases: TGTGCCAGCTCACCACTAAAGGGGGCAAACACTGAAGCTTTCTTT. It is translated as CASSPLKGANTEAFF.

Of note for this clonotype: One end of the junction varies from germline; a read error may be responsible. The genes are TRBV6-2 or TRBV6-3 and TRBJ2-1, with TRBD1 matching over 9 bases. This CDR3 is built from 16 residues. CDR1 is MNHEY, CDR2 SVGEGT, per germline. The CDR3 DNA is TGTGCCAGCAGTCCACCCCTACAGGGGGCCTACAATGAGCAGGTCTTC. Its protein product is CASSPPLQGAYNEQVF.

A note on this clonotype: This may stem from a read error, because a much larger clone lies one nucleotide away. This chain links TRBV12-3 or TRBV12-4 with TRBJ2-7; a weak D match, TRBD2 (5 bases). CDR3 length: 12 residues. The V gene lost 6 bases and the J gene lost 5 bases, with 11 bases spanning the gap. The CDR3 sequence is CASSPTRDEQYF. As DNA, the CDR3 is TGTGCCAGCAGCCCCACGAGGGACGAGCAGTACTTC.

This clonotype has more than one count but fewer than ten. V usage is TRBV7-9 and J usage is TRBJ2-3; 12 bases line up with TRBD2. The CDR3 loop spans 20 amino acids. The germline V gene encodes CDR1 SEHNR and CDR2 FQNEAQ (reference sequence). V lost 6 bases to trimming and J lost 2 bases; unmatched junction nucleotides: 18. CDR3: CASSYGGTAGTSGFTDTQYF. The CDR3 coding sequence is TGTGCCAGCAGTTACGGCGGGACAGCCGGGACTAGCGGGTTCACAGATACGCAGTATTTT.

The chain's CDR3 is CSANMADRVGYTF. CDR3 DNA: TGCAGTGCGAACATGGCGGACAGGGTTGGCTACACCTTC. The rearrangement joins TRBV20-1 to TRBJ1-2; TRBD1 aligns across 8 bases. Trimming cost V 6 bases and J 7 bases; bases outside gene matches: 10. The V gene's germline CDR1 is DFQATT and CDR2 SNEGSKA (reference sequence). The CDR3 is 13 residues long.

The gene calls are TRBV6-4 and TRBJ1-2; D is undetermined. Germline V gene sequence: CDR1 MRHNA, CDR2 SNTAGT. CDR3 length: 11 amino acids. The CDR3 loop reads CATGSNYGYTF. The CDR3 DNA sequence: TGTGCGACGGGATCTAACTATGGCTACACCTTC.

In this sample, this clonotype turned up once. The CDR3 bases are TGTGCCAGCAGCCAAGATCGGGGTTCGTTAGCCAAAAACATTCAGTACTTC. Amino acids: CASSQDRGSLAKNIQYF. The chain joins TRBV3-1 to TRBJ2-4; possible D gene TRBD2, 5 bases. This CDR3 is 17 amino acids long. Germline lookup yields CDR1 LGHDT and CDR2 YNNKEL (reference sequence). V was shortened by 0 bases and J by 0 bases, with 12 bases between the two germline ends.

The chain combines TRBV3-1 with TRBJ1-1, with D tentatively TRBD1 (5 bases). Germline CDR1 LGHDT, CDR2 YNNKEL (reference sequence). CDR3 length: 13 residues. Trimming took off 0 bases at V and 8 bases at J, with 10 bases between the two ends. The CDR3 spells CASSQDGWGEAFF. The CDR3 DNA follows: TGTGCCAGCAGCCAAGATGGGTGGGGGGAAGCTTTCTTT.

This rearrangement joins TRBV25-1 to TRBJ1-5; maybe TRBD1 (5 bases). Germline V gene lookup returns CDR1 MGHDK and CDR2 SYGVNS. This CDR3 is built from 15 residues. The V and J ends lost 1 base and 5 bases respectively, with 12 bases between them. The CDR3 nucleotides read TGTGCCAGCAGTGAATGGGGGGGGGAGGATCAGCCCCAGCATTTT. Its translation is CASSEWGGEDQPQHF.

This clonotype was observed a few times. The chain carries TRBV5-5 and TRBJ1-2; 7 nucleotides agree with TRBD1. CDR3 size: 14 residues. Germline V lookup: CDR1 SGHKS, CDR2 YYEKEE (reference sequence). The J segment lost 3 bases and the V segment lost 4 bases, leaving 6 bases of the junction unmatched. The CDR3 coding sequence is TGTGCCAGCAGCCATACCGGGACAGACTATGGCTACACCTTC. Translation: CASSHTGTDYGYTF.